This TCR beta chain was observed in a study of vaccination and CD4 T cells after COVID-19. Study background: Overlapping SARS-CoV-2, HCoV-NL63, HCoV-OC43 and HCoV-229E spike peptides stimulated the cells. As control conditions, cultures were given either a CEFX pool serving as positive control, an HIV-1 Nef pool, or no peptide at all.

A remark on this clonotype: What it binds is not known.

Sequence data for DNA of cultured CD4+ T cells were generated by the Oncomine TCR Beta short-read assay. From the PCR reads, TCRdb called clonotypes with MiXCR, one entry per CDR3 protein. The sample consists of 12,000 to 15,000 distinct CDR3 sequences, over 65% of them appearing once. The CDR3 is 16 residues long. CDR1 and CDR2 from the germline V gene are MDHEN and SYDVKM. Trimming left V 1 base short and J 3 bases short, with 13 bases between. Noted treatment: roughly 11-day PBMC culture with coronavirus spike peptide pools or control peptides (ViraFEST assay). The source is a human donor who had recovered from COVID-19. The specimen sequenced was CD4+ T cells from blood, cultured in vitro. This chain uses TRBV28 with TRBJ1-5; maybe TRBD1 (5 bases). Here the CDR3 DNA reads TGTGCCAGCAGTTTATATGGTGGGGGGTTCAATCAGCCCCAGCATTTT. Encoded protein: CASSLYGGGFNQPQHF.